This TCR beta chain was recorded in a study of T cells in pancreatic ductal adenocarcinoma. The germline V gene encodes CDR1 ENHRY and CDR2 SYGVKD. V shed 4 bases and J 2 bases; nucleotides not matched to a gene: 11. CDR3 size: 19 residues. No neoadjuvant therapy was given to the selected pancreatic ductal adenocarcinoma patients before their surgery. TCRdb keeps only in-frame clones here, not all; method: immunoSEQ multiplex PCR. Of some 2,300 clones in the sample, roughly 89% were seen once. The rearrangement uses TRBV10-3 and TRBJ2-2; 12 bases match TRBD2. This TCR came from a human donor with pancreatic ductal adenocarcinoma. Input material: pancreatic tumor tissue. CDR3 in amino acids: CAISVLRTSGIDNTGELFF. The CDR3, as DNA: TGTGCCATCAGTGTCCTTCGGACTAGCGGGATAGATAACACCGGGGAGCTGTTTTTT.